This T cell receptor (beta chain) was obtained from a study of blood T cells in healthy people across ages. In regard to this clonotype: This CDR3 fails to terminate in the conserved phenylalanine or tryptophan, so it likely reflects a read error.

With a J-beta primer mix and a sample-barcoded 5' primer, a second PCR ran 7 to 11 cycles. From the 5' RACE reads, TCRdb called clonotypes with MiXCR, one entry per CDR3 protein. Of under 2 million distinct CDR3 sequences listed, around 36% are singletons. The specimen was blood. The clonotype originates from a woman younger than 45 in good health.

Here the CDR3 reads CSARGAGLTRYEQYY. CDR3 coding DNA: TGCAGTGCTAGGGGGGCGGGGTTAACACGATACGAGCAGTACTAC. V is TRBV20-1 and J is TRBJ2-7; the D call may be TRBD1 or TRBD2 (6 bases each). The CDR3 loop spans 15 amino acids. The germline V gene has CDR1 DFQATT and CDR2 SNEGSKA (reference sequence). Trimming shortened V by 3 bases and J by 4 bases, and 19 bases separated the two germline ends.